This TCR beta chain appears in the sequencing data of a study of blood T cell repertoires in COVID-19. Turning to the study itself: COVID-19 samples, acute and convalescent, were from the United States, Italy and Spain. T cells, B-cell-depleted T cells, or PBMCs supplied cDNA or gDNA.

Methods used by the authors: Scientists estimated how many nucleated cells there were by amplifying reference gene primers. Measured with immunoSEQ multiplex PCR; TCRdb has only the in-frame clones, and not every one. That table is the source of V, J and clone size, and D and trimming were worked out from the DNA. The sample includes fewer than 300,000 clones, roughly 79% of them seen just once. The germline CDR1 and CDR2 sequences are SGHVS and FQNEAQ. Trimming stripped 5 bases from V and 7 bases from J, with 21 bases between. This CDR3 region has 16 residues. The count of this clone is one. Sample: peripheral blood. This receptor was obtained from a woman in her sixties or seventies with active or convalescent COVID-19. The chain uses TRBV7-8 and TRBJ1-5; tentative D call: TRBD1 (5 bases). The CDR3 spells CASSPRSGRGGQPQHF. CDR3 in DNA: TGTGCCAGCAGCCCTAGGTCAGGGAGGGGAGGGCAGCCCCAGCATTTT.